This T cell receptor beta chain was identified in a study of vaccination and CD4 T cells after COVID-19. Turning to the study itself: Convalescent donors: six male, four female; seven Caucasian, two Asian, one multiracial, two Hispanic.

The CDR3 covers 13 residues. Looked up from germline, CDR1 is DFQATT and CDR2 is SNEGSKA (reference sequence). V was trimmed by 2 bases and J by 3 bases, leaving 9 bases between them. The table lists this clonotype with a few counts. Its antigen is undetermined. Treatment described: approximately nine-day PBMC culture with coronavirus spike peptide pools or control peptides (ViraFEST assay). Sequenced with the Oncomine TCR Beta short-read assay was DNA taken from cultured CD4+ T cells. Genomic DNA was drawn out of CD4+ T cells grown in culture. Via MiXCR, TCRdb re-called the PCR reads, giving one row per CDR3 protein. The top ten hold over 12% of the sample, which has about 15,000 distinct CDR3 sequences, more than 45% seen once.

The TCR was taken from a human donor who had recovered from COVID-19. The sample was CD4+ T cells from blood, cultured in vitro. The chain has TRBV20-1 and TRBJ2-3; D is unresolved. The CDR3 coding sequence is TGCAGTGCTAGACACGGAATTACAGATACGCAGTATTTT. It codes for CSARHGITDTQYF.